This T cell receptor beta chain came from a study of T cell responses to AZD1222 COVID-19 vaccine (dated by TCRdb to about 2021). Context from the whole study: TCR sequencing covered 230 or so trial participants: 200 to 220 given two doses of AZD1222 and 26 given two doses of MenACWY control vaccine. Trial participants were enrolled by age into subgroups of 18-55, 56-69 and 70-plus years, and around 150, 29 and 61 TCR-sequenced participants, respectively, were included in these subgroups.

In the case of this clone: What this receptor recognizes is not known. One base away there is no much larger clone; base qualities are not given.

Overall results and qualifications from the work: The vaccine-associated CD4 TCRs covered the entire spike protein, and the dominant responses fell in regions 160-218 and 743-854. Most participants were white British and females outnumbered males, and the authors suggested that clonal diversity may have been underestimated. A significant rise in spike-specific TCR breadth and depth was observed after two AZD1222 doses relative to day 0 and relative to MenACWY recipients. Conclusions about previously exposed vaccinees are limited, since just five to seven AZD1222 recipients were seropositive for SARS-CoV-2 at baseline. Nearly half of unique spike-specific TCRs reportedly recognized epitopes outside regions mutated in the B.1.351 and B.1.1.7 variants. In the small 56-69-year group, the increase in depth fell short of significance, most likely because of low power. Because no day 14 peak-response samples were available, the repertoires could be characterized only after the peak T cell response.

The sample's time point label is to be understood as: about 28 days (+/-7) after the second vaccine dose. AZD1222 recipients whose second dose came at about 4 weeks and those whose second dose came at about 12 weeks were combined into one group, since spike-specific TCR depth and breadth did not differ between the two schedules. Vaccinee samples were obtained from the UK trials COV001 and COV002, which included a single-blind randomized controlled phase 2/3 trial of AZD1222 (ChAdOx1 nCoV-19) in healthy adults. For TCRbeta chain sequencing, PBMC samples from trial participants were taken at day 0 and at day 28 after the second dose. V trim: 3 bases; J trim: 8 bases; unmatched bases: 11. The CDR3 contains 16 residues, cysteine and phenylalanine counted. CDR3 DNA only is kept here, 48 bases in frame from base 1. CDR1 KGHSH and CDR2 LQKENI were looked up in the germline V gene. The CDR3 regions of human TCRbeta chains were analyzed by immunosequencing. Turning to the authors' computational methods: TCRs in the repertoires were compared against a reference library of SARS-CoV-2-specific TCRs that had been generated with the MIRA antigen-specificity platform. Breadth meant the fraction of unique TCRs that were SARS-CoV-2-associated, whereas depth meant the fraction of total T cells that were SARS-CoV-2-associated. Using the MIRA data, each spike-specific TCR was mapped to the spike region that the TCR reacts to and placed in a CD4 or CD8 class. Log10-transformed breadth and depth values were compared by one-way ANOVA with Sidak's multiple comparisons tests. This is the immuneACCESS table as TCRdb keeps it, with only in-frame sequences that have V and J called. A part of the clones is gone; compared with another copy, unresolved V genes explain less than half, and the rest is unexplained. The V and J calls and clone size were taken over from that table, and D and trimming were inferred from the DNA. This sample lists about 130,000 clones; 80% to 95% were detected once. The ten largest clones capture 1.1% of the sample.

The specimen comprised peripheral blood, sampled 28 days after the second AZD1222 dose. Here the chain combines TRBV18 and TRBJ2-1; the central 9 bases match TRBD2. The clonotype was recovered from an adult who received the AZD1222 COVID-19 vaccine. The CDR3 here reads CASSPIVAGAGDEQFF. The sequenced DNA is TGTGCCAGCTCACCGATTGTAGCGGGAGCGGGCGATGAGCAGTTCTTC.